The clone carrying this T cell receptor beta chain has a single count. J was trimmed by 3 bases and V by 7 bases; bases with no gene match: 6. Germline V gene sequence: CDR1 SQVTM, CDR2 ANQGSEA. This CDR3 comprises 12 residues. Sequenced by immunoSEQ multiplex PCR; TCRdb stores in-frame clones only, minus some. The sample yields about 89,000 clones, 90% to 95% seen once. This entry comes from a study of blood T cell repertoires in COVID-19. Overall study context: Collection of acute and convalescent COVID-19 samples took place in the United States, Italy and Spain. PBMCs, B-cell-depleted T cells, or T cells provided the cDNA or gDNA that made up the material.

The receptor comes from a human donor with active COVID-19. The donor label of this sample is uncertain. The sequencing sample was made of peripheral blood. The genes are TRBV29-1 and TRBJ2-7; 7 bases map to TRBD1. In DNA, the CDR3 is TGCAGCGCGGGACAGACAGGCTACGAGCAGTACTTC. This translates into CSAGQTGYEQYF.